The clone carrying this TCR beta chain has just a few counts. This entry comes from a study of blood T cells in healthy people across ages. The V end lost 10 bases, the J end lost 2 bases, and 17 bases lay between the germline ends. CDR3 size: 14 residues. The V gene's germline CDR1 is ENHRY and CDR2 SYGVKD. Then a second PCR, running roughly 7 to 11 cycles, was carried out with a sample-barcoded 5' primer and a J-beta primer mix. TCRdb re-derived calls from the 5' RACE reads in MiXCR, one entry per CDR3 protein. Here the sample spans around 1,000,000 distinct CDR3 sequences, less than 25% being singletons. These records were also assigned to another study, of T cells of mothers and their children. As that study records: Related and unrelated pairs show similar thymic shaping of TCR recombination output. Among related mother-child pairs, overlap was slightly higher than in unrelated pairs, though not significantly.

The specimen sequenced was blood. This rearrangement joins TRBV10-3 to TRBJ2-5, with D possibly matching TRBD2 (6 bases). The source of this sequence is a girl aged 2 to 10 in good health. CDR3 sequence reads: CATAGTLPQETQYF. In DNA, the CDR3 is TGTGCCACGGCCGGGACTCTACCACAAGAGACCCAGTACTTC.